This T cell receptor (beta chain) was found in a study of blood T cell repertoires in COVID-19. Study overall: Sources were T cells, B-cell-depleted T cells, or PBMCs; the material itself was cDNA or gDNA.

How the authors handled the data: Reference gene primer amplification gave estimated nucleated cell counts. Method: immunoSEQ multiplex PCR; TCRdb's copy keeps in-frame clones and lacks some. That table is the source of V, J and clone size, and D and trimming were worked out from the DNA. The sample holds about 24,000 clones; approximately 80% are singletons and the top ten take approximately 7%. The germline gives CDR1 SNHLY, CDR2 FYNNEI. The V segment lost 3 bases and the J segment 8 bases; nucleotides outside the gene matches: 12. The CDR3 totals 17 residues. This clone was observed once. The sequencing sample was made of peripheral blood. The chain has TRBV2 and TRBJ1-6, with 8 bases aligning to TRBD1. This TCR was sampled from a man in his 70s with acute or convalescent COVID-19. The CDR3 bases are TGTGCCAGCAGTGATTTTCTCCGACAGGGGCCGGATTCACCCCTCCACTTT. Translating gives CASSDFLRQGPDSPLHF.